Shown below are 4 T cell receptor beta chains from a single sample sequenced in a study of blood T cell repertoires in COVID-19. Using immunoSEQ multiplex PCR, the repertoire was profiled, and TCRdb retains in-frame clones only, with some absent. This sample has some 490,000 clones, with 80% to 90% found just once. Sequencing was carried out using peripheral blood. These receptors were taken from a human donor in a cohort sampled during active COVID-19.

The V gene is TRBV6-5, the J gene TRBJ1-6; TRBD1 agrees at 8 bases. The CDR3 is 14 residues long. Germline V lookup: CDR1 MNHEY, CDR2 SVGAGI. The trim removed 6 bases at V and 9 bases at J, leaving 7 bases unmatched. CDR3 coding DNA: TGTGCCAGCAGGCAGACAGGGGACTCTTCACCCCTCCACTTT. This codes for CASRQTGDSSPLHF.

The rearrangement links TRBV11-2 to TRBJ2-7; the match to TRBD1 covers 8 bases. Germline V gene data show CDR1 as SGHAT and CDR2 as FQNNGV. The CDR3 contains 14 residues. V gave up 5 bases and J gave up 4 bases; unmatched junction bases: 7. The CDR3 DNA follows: TGTGCCAGCAGCCGGTTCGGACAGGGTTACGAGCAGTACTTC. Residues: CASSRFGQGYEQYF.

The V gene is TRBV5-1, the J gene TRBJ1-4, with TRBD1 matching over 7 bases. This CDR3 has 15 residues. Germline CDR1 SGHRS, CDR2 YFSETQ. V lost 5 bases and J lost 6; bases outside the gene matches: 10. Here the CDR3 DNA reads TGCGCCAGCAGGGATGGTACAGGGGAATATGAAAAACTGTTTTTT. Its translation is CASRDGTGEYEKLFF. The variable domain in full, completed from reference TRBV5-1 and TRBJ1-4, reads KAGVTQTPRYLIKTRGQQVTLSCSPISGHRSVSWYQQTPGQGLQFLFEYFSETQRNKGNFPGRFSGRQFSNSRSEMNVSTLELGDSALYLCASRDGTGEYEKLFFGSGTQLSVL.

CDR3 DNA: TGTGCCAGCAGCTCCCAGGGCCAGGCGAACACTGAAGCTTTCTTT. Its protein product is CASSSQGQANTEAFF. The chain combines TRBV7-9 with TRBJ1-1; weak D call: TRBD1 (5 bases). The CDR3 runs to 15 residues. Trimming stripped 4 bases from V and 1 base from J, with 13 bases between. Germline CDR1 SEHNR, CDR2 FQNEAQ (reference sequence).